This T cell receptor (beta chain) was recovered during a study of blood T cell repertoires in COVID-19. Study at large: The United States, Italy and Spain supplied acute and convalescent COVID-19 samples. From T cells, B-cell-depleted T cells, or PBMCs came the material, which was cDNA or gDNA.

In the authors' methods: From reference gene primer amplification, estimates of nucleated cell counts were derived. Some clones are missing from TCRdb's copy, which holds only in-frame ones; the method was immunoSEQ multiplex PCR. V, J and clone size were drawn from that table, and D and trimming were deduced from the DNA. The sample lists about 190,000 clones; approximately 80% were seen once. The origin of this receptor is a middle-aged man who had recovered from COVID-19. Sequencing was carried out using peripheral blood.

As DNA, the CDR3 is TGTGCCAGCAGCTTCAACCGGGATCCCAACTATGGCTACACCTTC. It yields the protein CASSFNRDPNYGYTF. The chain couples TRBV3-1 (or the pseudogene TRBV3-2) to TRBJ1-2, with no clear D. V gave up 5 bases and J gave up 2 bases, with 15 bases separating them. Germline assignment: CDR1 LGHDT and CDR2 YNNKEL (reference sequence). The CDR3 runs to 15 residues.